One TCR beta chain is described in this entry. While CD8+ and CD4+ T cells were isolated negatively, TEMRA cells were enriched by FACS. The CDR3 sequence is 19 residues long. Trimming left V 2 bases short and J 6 bases short, with 26 bases between. CDR1 is LGHDT and CDR2 is YNNKEL in the germline V gene (reference sequence). Random hexamers served to reverse transcribe about 0.5 to 1 ug RNA. TCRdb ran MiXCR on the immunoSEQ multiplex PCR reads and lists one entry per CDR3 protein. This table has some 300,000 distinct CDR3 sequences, around 85% appearing once. The sample originates from a study of CD8 T cells in Susac syndrome.

This chain connects TRBV3-1 to TRBJ2-1; D gene uncertain. The sequencing input was CD8+ T cells from PBMCs. This TCR was sampled from a human donor with multiple sclerosis. CDR3: CASSQLSRHDRGDGNEQFF. CDR3 nucleotide sequence: TGTGCCAGCAGCCAACTGTCTCGGCACGATAGAGGAGACGGCAATGAGCAGTTCTTC.